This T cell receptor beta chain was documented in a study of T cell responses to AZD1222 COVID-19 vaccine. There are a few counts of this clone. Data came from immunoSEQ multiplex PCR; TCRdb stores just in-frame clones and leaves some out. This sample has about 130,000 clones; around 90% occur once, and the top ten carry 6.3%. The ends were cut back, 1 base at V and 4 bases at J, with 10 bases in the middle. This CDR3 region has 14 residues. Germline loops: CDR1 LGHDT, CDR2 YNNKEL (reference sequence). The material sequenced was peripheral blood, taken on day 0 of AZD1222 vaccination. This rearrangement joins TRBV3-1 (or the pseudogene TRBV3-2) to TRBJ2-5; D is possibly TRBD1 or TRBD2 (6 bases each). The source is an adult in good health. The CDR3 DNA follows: TGTGCCAGCAGCCAAGCGGGGGCTCGAGAGACCCAGTACTTC. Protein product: CASSQAGARETQYF.